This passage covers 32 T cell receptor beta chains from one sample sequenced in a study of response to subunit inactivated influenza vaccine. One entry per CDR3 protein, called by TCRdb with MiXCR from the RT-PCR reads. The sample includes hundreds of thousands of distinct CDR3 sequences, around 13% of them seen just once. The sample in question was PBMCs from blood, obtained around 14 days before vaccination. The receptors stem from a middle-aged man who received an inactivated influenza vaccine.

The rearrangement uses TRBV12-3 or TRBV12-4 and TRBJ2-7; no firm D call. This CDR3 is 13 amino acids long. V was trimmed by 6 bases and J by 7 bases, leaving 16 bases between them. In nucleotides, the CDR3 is TGTGCCAGCAGCCCTGGCCGGACGAAAGAGCAGTACTTC. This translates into CASSPGRTKEQYF.

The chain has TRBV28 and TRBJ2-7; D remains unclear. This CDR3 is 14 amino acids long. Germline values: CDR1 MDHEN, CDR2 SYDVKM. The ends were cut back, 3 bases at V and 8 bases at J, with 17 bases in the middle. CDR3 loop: CASSLRLGLSKQYF. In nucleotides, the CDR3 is TGTGCCAGCAGTTTGCGGCTAGGTCTTTCGAAGCAGTACTTC. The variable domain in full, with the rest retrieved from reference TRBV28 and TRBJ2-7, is DVKVTQSSRYLVKRTGEKVFLECVQDMDHENMFWYRQDPGLGLRLIYFSYDVKMKEKGDIPEGYSVSREKKERFSLILESASTNQTSMYLCASSLRLGLSKQYFGPGTRLTVT.

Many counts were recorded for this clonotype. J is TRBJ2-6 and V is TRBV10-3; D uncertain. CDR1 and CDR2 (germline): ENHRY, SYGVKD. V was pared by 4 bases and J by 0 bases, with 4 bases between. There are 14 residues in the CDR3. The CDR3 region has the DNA TGTGCCATCAGTGGGGACTCTGGGGCCAACGTCCTGACTTTC. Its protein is CAISGDSGANVLTF.

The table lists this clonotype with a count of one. The DNA of the CDR3 is TGTGCCAGCAGCCAAGAAGTATCAATGGGGGCCAACGTCCTGACTTTC. It translates to CASSQEVSMGANVLTF. The rearrangement uses TRBV4-2 and TRBJ2-6, with unresolved D. The germline V gene has CDR1 LGHNA and CDR2 YNFKEQ. V was clipped by 0 bases and J by 4 bases, with 10 bases between them. This CDR3 region has 16 residues.

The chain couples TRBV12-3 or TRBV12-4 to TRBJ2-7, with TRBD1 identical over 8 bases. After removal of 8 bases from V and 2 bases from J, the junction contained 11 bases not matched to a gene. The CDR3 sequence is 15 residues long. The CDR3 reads CASSNPGTGAYEQYF. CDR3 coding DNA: TGTGCCAGCTCAAACCCCGGGACAGGAGCCTACGAGCAGTACTTC.

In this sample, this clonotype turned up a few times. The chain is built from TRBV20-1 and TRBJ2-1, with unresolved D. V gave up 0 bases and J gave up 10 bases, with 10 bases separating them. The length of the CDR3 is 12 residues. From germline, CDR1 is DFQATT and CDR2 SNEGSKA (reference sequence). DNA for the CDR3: TGCAGTGCTAGAGACCTGGCGGCGGAGCAGTTCTTC. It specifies CSARDLAAEQFF.

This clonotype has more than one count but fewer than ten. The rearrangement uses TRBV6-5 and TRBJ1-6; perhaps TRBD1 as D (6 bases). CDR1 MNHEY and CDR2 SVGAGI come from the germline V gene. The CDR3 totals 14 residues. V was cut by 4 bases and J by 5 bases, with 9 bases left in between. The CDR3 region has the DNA TGTGCCAGCAGTTGGACAGTTAATAATTCACCCCTCCACTTT. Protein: CASSWTVNNSPLHF.

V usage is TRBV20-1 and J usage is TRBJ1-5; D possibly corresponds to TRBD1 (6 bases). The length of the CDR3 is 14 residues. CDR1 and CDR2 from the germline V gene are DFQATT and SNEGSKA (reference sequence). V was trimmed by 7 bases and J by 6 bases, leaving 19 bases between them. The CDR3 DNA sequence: TGCAGTGTTAACACAGGGTCTGTTCGTCAGCCCCAGCATTTT. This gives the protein CSVNTGSVRQPQHF.

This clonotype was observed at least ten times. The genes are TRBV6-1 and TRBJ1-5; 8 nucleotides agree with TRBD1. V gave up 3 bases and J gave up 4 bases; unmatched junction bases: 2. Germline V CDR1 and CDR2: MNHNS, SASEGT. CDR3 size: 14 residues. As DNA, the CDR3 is TGTGCCAGCAGTGATCAGGGGGCGAATCAGCCCCAGCATTTT. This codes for CASSDQGANQPQHF.

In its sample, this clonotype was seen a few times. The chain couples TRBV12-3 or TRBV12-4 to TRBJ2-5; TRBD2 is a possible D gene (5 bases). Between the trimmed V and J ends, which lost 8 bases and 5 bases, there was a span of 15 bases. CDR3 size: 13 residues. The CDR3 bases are TGTGCCAGCTCCCGAGCGGTCGCGGAGACCCAGTACTTC. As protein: CASSRAVAETQYF.

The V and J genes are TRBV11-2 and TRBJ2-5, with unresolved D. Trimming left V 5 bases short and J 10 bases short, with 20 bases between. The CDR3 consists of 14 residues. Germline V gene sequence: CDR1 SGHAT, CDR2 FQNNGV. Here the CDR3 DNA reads TGTGCCAGCAGCCGACGAGTGGGATTGTTAGGCCAGTACTTC. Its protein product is CASSRRVGLLGQYF.

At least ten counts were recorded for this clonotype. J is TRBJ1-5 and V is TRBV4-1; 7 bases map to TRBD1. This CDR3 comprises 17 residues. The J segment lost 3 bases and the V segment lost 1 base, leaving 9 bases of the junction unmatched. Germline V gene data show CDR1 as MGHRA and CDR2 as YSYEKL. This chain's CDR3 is CASSQGGGGANNQPQHF. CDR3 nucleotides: TGCGCCAGCAGCCAAGGGGGAGGGGGCGCAAACAATCAGCCCCAGCATTTT.

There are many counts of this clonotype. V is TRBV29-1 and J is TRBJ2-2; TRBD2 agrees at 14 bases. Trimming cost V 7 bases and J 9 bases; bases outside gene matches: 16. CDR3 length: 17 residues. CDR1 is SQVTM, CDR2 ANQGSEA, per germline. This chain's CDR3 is CSAAGTSGSPSSRELFF. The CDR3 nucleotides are TGCAGCGCCGCAGGGACTAGCGGGAGTCCATCCTCAAGGGAGCTGTTTTTT.

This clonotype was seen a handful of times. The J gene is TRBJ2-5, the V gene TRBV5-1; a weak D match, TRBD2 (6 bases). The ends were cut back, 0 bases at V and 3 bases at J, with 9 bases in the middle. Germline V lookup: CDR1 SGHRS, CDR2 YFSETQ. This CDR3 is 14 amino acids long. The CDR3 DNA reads TGCGCCAGCAGCTTGGTCCCGGGGGAAGAGACCCAGTACTTC. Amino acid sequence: CASSLVPGEETQYF.

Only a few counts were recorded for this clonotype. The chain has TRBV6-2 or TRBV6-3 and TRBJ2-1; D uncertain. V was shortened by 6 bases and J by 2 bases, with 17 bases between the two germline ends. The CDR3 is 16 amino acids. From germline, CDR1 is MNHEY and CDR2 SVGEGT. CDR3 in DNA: TGTGCCAGCAGCCTATTCCCCCTTCTTACCTACAATGAGCAGTTCTTC. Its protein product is CASSLFPLLTYNEQFF.

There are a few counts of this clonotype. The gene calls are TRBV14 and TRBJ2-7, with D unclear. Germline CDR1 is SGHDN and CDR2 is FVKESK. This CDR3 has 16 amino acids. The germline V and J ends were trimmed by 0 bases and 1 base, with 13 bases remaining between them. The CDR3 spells CASSQERISSSYEQYF. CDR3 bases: TGTGCCAGCAGCCAAGAACGGATTAGCTCGTCCTACGAGCAGTACTTC. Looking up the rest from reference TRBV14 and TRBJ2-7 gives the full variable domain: EAGVTQFPSHSVIEKGQTVTLRCDPISGHDNLYWYRRVMGKEIKFLLHFVKESKQDESGMPNNRFLAERTGGTYSTLKVQPAELEDSGVYFCASSQERISSSYEQYFGPGTRLTVT.

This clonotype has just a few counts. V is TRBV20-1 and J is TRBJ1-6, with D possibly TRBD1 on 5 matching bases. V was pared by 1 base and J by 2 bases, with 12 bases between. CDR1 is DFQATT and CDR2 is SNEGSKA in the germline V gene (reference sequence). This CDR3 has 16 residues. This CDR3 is CSARVSGRAYNSPLHF. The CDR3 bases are TGCAGTGCTAGAGTGTCAGGGAGAGCCTATAATTCACCCCTCCACTTT.

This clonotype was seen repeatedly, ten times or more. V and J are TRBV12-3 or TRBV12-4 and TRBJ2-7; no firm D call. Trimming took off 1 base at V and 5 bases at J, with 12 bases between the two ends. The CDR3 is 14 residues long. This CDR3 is CASSLGHQTDEQYF. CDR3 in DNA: TGTGCCAGCAGTTTAGGCCACCAAACGGACGAGCAGTACTTC.

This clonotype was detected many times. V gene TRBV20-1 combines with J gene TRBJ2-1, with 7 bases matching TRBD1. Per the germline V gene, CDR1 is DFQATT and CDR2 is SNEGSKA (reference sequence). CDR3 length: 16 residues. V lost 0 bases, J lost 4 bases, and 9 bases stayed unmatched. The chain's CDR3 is CSARDISRGSYNEQFF. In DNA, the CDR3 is TGCAGTGCTAGAGATATAAGCAGGGGGTCTTACAATGAGCAGTTCTTC.

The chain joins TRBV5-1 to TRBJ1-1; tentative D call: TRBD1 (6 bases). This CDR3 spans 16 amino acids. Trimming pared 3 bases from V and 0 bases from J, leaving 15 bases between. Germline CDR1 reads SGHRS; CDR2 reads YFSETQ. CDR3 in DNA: TGCGCCAGCAGCTCAACAGGGTCCTTAATGAACACTGAAGCTTTCTTT. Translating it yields CASSSTGSLMNTEAFF.

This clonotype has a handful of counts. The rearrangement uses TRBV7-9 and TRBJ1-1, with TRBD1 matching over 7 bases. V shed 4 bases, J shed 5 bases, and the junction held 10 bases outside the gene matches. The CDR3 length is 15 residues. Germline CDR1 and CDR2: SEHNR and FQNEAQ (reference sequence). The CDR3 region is CASSSWTGWGTEAFF. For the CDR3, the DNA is TGTGCCAGCAGCTCCTGGACAGGTTGGGGAACTGAAGCTTTCTTT.

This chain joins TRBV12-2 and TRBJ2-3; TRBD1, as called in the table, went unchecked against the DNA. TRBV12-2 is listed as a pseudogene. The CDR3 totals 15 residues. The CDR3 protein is CASRFRQTPANTQYF. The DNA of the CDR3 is TGTGCAAGTCGCTTCAGGCAAACCCCCGCGAATACGCAGTATTTT.

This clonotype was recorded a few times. The CDR3 is CSAWTSGRPGELFF. For the CDR3, the DNA is TGCAGTGCTTGGACTAGCGGGAGACCCGGGGAGCTGTTTTTT. The rearrangement uses TRBV20-1 and TRBJ2-2, with 13 bases identical to TRBD2. V lost 5 bases, J lost 6 bases, and 3 bases stayed unmatched. The CDR3 is made up of 14 amino acids. Germline-derived CDR1 and CDR2 are DFQATT and SNEGSKA (reference sequence).

CDR3 in amino acids: CASSPRTPANTGELFF. CDR3 nucleotides: TGTGCCAGCAGCCCCAGGACACCCGCGAACACCGGGGAGCTGTTTTTT. The rearrangement links TRBV5-5 to TRBJ2-2; a weak D match, TRBD1 (5 bases). This CDR3 contains 16 residues. The V gene's germline CDR1 is SGHKS and CDR2 YYEKEE (reference sequence). The V end was cut by 4 bases, the J end by 0 bases, with 13 bases between.

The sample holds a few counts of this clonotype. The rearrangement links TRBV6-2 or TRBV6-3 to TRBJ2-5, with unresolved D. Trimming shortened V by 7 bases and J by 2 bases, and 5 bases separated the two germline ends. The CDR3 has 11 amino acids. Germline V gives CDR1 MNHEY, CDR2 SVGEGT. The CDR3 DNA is TGTGCCAGCAATAAACAAGAGACCCAGTACTTC. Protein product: CASNKQETQYF.

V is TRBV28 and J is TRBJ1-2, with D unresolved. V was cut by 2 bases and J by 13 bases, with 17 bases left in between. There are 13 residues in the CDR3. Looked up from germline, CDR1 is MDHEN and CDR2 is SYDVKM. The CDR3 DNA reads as TGTGCCAGCAGTTTACCCCCTGCTCAGTCCCCCACCTTC. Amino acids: CASSLPPAQSPTF.

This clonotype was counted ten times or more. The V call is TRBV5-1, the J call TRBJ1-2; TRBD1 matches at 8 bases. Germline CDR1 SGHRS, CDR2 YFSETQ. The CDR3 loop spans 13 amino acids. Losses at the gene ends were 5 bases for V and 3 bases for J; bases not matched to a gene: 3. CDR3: CASSAGGDYGYTF. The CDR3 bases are TGCGCCAGCAGTGCAGGGGGCGACTATGGCTACACCTTC.

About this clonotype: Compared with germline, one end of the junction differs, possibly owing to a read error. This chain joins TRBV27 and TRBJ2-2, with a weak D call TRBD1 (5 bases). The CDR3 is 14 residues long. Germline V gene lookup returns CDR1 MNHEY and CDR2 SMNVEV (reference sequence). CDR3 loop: CARSSTVPGGELFF. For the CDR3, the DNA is TGTGCCAGAAGTTCGACGGTCCCAGGGGGGGAGCTGTTTTTT.

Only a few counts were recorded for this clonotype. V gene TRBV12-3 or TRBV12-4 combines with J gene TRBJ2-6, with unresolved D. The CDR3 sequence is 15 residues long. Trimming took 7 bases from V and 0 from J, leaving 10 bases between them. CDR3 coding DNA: TGTGCCAGCAAAAGCGAGAGCTCTGGGGCCAACGTCCTGACTTTC. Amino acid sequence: CASKSESSGANVLTF.

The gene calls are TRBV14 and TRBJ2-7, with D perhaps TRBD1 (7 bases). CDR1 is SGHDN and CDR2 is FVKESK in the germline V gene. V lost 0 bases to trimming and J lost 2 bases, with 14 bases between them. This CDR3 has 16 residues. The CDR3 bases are TGTGCCAGCAGCCAAGATTGGAGCAGGGGGGCCTACGAGCAGTACTTC. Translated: CASSQDWSRGAYEQYF.

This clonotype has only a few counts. CDR3 coding DNA: TGCAGTGCTAGAGACCTGGGTTCGGGGTCCCAAGAGACCCAGTACTTC. It yields the protein CSARDLGSGSQETQYF. The rearrangement uses TRBV20-1 and TRBJ2-5; tentatively, D is TRBD2 (5 bases). Germline V lookup: CDR1 DFQATT, CDR2 SNEGSKA (reference sequence). The CDR3 runs 16 residues. V dropped 0 bases and J dropped 1 base, with 15 bases sitting between them.

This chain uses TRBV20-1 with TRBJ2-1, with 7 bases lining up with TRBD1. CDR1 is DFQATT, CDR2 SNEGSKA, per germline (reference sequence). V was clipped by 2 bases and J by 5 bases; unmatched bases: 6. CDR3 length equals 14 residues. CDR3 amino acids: CSARRGQQDNEQFF. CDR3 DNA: TGCAGTGCTAGACGGGGACAGCAAGACAATGAGCAGTTCTTC.